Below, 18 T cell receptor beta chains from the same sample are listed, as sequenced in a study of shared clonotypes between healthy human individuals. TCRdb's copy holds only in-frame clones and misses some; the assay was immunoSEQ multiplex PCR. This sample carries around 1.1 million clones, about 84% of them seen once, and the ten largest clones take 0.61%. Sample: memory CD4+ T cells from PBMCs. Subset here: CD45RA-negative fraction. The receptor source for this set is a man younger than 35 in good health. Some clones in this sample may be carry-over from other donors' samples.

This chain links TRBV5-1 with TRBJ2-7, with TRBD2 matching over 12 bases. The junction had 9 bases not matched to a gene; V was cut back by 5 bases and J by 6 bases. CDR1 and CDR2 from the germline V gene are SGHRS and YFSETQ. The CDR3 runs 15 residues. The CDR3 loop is CASRPPSGRATEQYF. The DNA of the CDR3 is TGCGCCAGCAGACCTCCTAGCGGGAGGGCCACCGAGCAGTACTTC.

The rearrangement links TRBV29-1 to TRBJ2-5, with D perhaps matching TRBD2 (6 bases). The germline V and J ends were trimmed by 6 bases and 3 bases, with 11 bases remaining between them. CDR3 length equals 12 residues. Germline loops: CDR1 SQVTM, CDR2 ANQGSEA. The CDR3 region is CSVSGGEETQYF. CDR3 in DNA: TGCAGCGTCTCCGGGGGAGAAGAGACCCAGTACTTC.

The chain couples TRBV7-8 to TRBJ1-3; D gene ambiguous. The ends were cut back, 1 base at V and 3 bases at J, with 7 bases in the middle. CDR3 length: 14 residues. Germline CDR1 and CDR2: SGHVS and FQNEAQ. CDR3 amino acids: CASSLVTLGNTIYF. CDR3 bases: TGTGCCAGCAGCTTAGTTACACTTGGAAACACCATATATTTT.

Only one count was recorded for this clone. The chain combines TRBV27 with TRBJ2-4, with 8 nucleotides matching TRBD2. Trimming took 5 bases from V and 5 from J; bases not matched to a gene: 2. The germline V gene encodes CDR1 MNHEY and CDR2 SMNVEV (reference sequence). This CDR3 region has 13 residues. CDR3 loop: CASSRGRQNIQYF. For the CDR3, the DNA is TGTGCCAGCAGTCGCGGGAGGCAAAACATTCAGTACTTC.

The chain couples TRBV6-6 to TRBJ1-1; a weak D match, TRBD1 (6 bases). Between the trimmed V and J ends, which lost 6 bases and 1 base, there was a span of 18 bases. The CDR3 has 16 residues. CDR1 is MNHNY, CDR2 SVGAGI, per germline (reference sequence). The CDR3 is CASSPPPTGANTEAFF. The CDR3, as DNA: TGTGCCAGCAGCCCTCCCCCGACAGGAGCGAACACTGAAGCTTTCTTT.

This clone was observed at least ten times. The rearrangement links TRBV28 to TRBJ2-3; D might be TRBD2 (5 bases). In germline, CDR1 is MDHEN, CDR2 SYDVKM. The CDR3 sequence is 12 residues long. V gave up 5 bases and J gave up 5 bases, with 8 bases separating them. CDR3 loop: CASSPREDTQYF. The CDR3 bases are TGTGCCAGCAGTCCGAGGGAAGATACGCAGTATTTT.

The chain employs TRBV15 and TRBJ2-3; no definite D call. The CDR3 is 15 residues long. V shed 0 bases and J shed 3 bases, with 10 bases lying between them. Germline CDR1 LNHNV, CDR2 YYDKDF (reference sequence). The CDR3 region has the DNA TGTGCCACCAGCAGAGACCCAATATGGACAGATACGCAGTATTTT. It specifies CATSRDPIWTDTQYF.

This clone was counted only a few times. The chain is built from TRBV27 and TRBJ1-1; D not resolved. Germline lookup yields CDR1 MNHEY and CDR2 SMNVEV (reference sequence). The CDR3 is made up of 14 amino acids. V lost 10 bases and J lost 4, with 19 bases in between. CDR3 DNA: TGTGCCACCAGAGGGTCGTTTTTGGTCACTGAAGCTTTCTTT. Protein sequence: CATRGSFLVTEAFF.

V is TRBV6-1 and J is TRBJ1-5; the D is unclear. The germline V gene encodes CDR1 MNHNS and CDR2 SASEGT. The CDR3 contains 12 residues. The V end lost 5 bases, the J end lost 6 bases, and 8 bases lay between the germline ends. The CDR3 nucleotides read TGTGCCAGCAGTCCAGCCCCTCAGCCCCAGCATTTT. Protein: CASSPAPQPQHF.

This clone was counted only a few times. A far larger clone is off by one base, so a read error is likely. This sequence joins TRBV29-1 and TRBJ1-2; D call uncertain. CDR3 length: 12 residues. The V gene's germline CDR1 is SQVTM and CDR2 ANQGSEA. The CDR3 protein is CGVEDHNYGYTF. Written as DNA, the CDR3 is TGCGGCGTTGAAGACCATAACTATGGCTACACCTTC.

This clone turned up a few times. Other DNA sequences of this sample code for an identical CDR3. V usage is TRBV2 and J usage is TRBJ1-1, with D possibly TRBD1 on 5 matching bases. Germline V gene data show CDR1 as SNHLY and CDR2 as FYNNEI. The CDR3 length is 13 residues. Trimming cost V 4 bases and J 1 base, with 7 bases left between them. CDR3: CASSGQGNTEAFF. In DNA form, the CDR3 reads TGTGCCAGCAGTGGGCAGGGGAACACTGAAGCTTTCTTT.

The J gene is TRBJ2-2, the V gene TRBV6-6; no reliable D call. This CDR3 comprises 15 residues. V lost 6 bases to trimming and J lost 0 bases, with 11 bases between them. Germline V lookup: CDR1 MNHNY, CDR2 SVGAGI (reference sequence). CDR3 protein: CASRRSVANTGELFF. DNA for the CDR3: TGTGCCAGCAGGCGATCGGTAGCGAACACCGGGGAGCTGTTTTTT.

CDR3: CASSPSQARVVANEKLFF. CDR3 DNA sequence: TGCGCCAGCAGCCCGAGTCAGGCCAGGGTCGTGGCTAATGAAAAACTGTTTTTT. The rearrangement uses TRBV4-1 and TRBJ1-4; a possible D gene is TRBD1 (5 bases). CDR3 length equals 18 residues. V lost 4 bases, J lost 3 bases, and 21 bases lay in between. Per germline, CDR1 MGHRA and CDR2 YSYEKL.

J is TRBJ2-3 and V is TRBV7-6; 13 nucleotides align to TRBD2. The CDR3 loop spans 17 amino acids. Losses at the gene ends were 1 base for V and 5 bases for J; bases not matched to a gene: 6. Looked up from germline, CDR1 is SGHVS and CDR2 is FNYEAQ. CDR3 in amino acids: CASSLVQLAGGVDTQYF. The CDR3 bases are TGTGCCAGCAGCTTAGTTCAACTAGCGGGAGGGGTAGATACGCAGTATTTT.

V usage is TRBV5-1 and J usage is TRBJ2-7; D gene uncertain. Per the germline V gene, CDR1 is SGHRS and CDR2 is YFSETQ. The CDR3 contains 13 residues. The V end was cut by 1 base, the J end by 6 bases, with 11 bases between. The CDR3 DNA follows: TGCGCCAGCAGCTTGATGGTACGCGGCGAGCAGTACTTC. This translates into CASSLMVRGEQYF. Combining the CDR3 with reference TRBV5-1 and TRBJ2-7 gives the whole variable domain KAGVTQTPRYLIKTRGQQVTLSCSPISGHRSVSWYQQTPGQGLQFLFEYFSETQRNKGNFPGRFSGRQFSNSRSEMNVSTLELGDSALYLCASSLMVRGEQYFGPGTRLTVT.

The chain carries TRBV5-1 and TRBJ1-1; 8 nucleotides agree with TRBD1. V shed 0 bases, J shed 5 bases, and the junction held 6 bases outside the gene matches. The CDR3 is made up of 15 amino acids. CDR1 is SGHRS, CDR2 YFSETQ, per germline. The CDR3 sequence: CASSLGQGARTEAFF. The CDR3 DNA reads TGCGCCAGCAGCTTGGGGCAGGGGGCGCGGACTGAAGCTTTCTTT.

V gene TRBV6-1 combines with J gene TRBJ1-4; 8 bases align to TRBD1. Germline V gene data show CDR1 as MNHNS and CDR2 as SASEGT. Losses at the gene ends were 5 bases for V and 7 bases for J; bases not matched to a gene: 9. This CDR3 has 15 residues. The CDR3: CASSLQPGTGEKLFF. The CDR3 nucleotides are TGTGCCAGCAGTTTACAACCCGGGACAGGTGAAAAACTGTTTTTT.

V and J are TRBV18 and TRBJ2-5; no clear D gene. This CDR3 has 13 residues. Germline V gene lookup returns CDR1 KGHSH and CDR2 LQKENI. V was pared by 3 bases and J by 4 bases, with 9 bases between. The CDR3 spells CASSPIGGETQYF. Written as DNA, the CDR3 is TGTGCCAGCTCACCCATAGGCGGAGAGACCCAGTACTTC.